A selection of T cell receptor beta chains follows, all from one sample in a study of beta chain features in type 1 diabetes. Clones were sequenced by immunoSEQ multiplex PCR, and TCRdb holds only the in-frame ones, with some missing. The table includes about 42,000 clones, approximately 48% detected once. Specimen: stem cell memory CD4+ T cells from blood. These receptor sequences come from a woman in her twenties or thirties in good health. Each CDR3 is given with its conserved first and last residue. D genes are given only for firm matches. The size of a clone is reported for some rows only, either as once, few or many, or as a class for expanded clones.

j_gene: TRBJ2-2; v_gene: TRBV29-1; abundance: -; d_gene: TRBD2; CDR3nt: TGCAGCGTTAGTGCGGGGGGGAACACCGGGGAGCTGTTTTTT; CDR3aa: CSVSAGGNTGELFF
j_gene: TRBJ2-1; v_gene: TRBV18; abundance: few; d_gene: TRBD2; CDR3nt: TGTGCCAGCTCACCAAGGGCCGGACTAGAGAATGAGCAGTTCTTC; CDR3aa: CASSPRAGLENEQFF
j_gene: TRBJ2-1; v_gene: TRBV7-9; abundance: -; d_gene: -; CDR3nt: TGTGCCAGCAGCTTAGTGCCTGGTATGGGGGGGGCTGGGGAGCAGTTCTTC; CDR3aa: CASSLVPGMGGAGEQFF
j_gene: TRBJ2-7; v_gene: TRBV7-9; abundance: -; d_gene: TRBD2; CDR3nt: TGTGCCAGCAGCTTAGGCAGCGGGAGAAATAACGAGCAGTACTTC; CDR3aa: CASSLGSGRNNEQYF
j_gene: TRBJ1-1; v_gene: TRBV5-1; abundance: -; d_gene: -; CDR3nt: TGCGCCAGCAGCTTGGTTGAGCCCAGGGACACTGAAGCTTTCTTT; CDR3aa: CASSLVEPRDTEAFF
j_gene: TRBJ2-2; v_gene: TRBV7-2; abundance: -; d_gene: TRBD1; CDR3nt: TGTGCCAGCAGCTTCGGATGGACAGGATTTAGACCCGGGGAGCTGTTTTTT; CDR3aa: CASSFGWTGFRPGELFF
j_gene: TRBJ2-1; v_gene: TRBV6-4; abundance: -; d_gene: TRBD2; CDR3nt: TGTGCCAGCGCTCTGCGGGAGTTGGGGGTCAATGAGCAGTTCTTC; CDR3aa: CASALRELGVNEQFF
j_gene: TRBJ2-3; v_gene: TRBV7-6; abundance: -; d_gene: -; CDR3nt: TGTGCCAGCAGCTCTTTAGGAGGGGTTTCTAGCACAGATACGCAGTATTTT; CDR3aa: CASSSLGGVSSTDTQYF
j_gene: TRBJ2-3; v_gene: TRBV6-1; abundance: -; d_gene: TRBD1; CDR3nt: TGTGCCAGCAGTGAACTAGGGGGCCTGGGGACAGATACGCAGTATTTT; CDR3aa: CASSELGGLGTDTQYF
j_gene: TRBJ2-2; v_gene: TRBV7-9; abundance: -; d_gene: TRBD2; CDR3nt: TGTGCCAGCAAATCCGGAGGGCGGGAGGCCGGGGAGCTGTTTTTT; CDR3aa: CASKSGGREAGELFF
j_gene: TRBJ1-4; v_gene: TRBV28; abundance: -; d_gene: -; CDR3nt: TGTGCCAGCAGTTCACGACGGGCTAATGAAAAACTGTTTTTT; CDR3aa: CASSSRRANEKLFF
j_gene: TRBJ2-1; v_gene: TRBV5-1; abundance: -; d_gene: TRBD2; CDR3nt: TGCGCCAGCAGCTTGGGGTTAGCGGGAGGTGAGCAGTTCTTC; CDR3aa: CASSLGLAGGEQFF
j_gene: TRBJ2-1; v_gene: TRBV28; abundance: once; d_gene: TRBD1; CDR3nt: TGTGCCAGCAGTTTATTGGGACAGGTGGTCGATGAGCAGTTCTTC; CDR3aa: CASSLLGQVVDEQFF
j_gene: TRBJ2-1; v_gene: TRBV6-6; abundance: -; d_gene: TRBD2; CDR3nt: TGTGCCAGCAGTTACTTAGAGTGGGGGGGTGAGCAGTTCTTC; CDR3aa: CASSYLEWGGEQFF
j_gene: TRBJ2-1; v_gene: TRBV28; abundance: -; d_gene: -; CDR3nt: TGTGCCAGCAGCTCGGGACTTTGGGACTTGAGGGTTCTTGGTGTCCCCCGTGAGCAGTTCTTC; CDR3aa: CASSSGLWDLRVLGVPREQFF
j_gene: TRBJ2-2; v_gene: TRBV5-6; abundance: -; d_gene: -; CDR3nt: TGTGCCAGCAGCTTGGGAATCGGTGAGATCGCCGGGGAGCTGTTTTTT; CDR3aa: CASSLGIGEIAGELFF
j_gene: TRBJ2-5; v_gene: TRBV2; abundance: -; d_gene: -; CDR3nt: TGTGCCAGCAAGGAGGGAAGAGGTCAAGAGACCCAGTACTTC; CDR3aa: CASKEGRGQETQYF